The 22 T cell receptor beta chains in this list originate from one sample, sequenced in a study of cytomegalovirus exposure and HLA in healthy donors. Primers for the PCR totalled 60 Vbeta and 13 Jbeta. Repertoires were generated with immunoSEQ multiplex PCR, while TCRdb's copy carries only in-frame clones and drops some. Here the sample spans roughly 190,000 clones, roughly four fifths being singletons. Input material: PBMCs. Every receptor here comes from a woman aged 25-40 years in good health and CMV-seropositive.

The J gene is TRBJ1-2, the V gene TRBV5-3; D gene ambiguous. TRBV5-3 is identified as an open reading frame with a role that is uncertain. The ends were cut back, 10 bases at V and 4 bases at J, with 26 bases in the middle. The CDR3 contains 16 residues. CDR3 nucleotides: TGTGCCCCTCTTTGGGAGCCTGGCAGCCGCATCTATGGCTACACCTTC. Protein: CAPLWEPGSRIYGYTF.

This chain uses TRBV6-1 with TRBJ2-3, with TRBD2 matching 13 bases. The germline V gene encodes CDR1 MNHNS and CDR2 SASEGT. With 6 bases clipped from V and 5 bases from J, the junction kept 5 bases outside the gene matches. The CDR3 length is 15 residues. The CDR3 sequence: CASRTSGRAGDTQYF. For the CDR3, the DNA is TGTGCCAGCAGAACTAGCGGGAGGGCAGGAGATACGCAGTATTTT.

The V gene is TRBV7-9, the J gene TRBJ2-3, with 12 bases identical to TRBD1. J was trimmed by 2 bases and V by 2 bases; bases with no gene match: 2. CDR3 length: 16 amino acids. The germline CDR1 and CDR2 sequences are SEHNR and FQNEAQ (reference sequence). CDR3 residues: CASSLLGQGATDTQYF. Here the CDR3 DNA reads TGTGCCAGCAGCTTATTGGGACAGGGGGCCACAGATACGCAGTATTTT.

The chain combines TRBV5-5 with TRBJ2-5; 13 nucleotides match TRBD2. Germline V gene data show CDR1 as SGHKS and CDR2 as YYEKEE (reference sequence). The CDR3 length is 18 residues. V was clipped by 4 bases and J by 0 bases; unmatched bases: 9. Here the CDR3 reads CASSLGLAGVTYQETQYF. Here the CDR3 DNA reads TGTGCCAGCAGCCTAGGACTAGCGGGAGTTACGTACCAAGAGACCCAGTACTTC.

The rearrangement links TRBV11-2 to TRBJ2-3; 7 bases agree with TRBD2. CDR1 is SGHAT, CDR2 FQNNGV, per germline. The CDR3 is 15 amino acids. V shed 4 bases and J 4 bases; nucleotides not matched to a gene: 8. This chain's CDR3 is CASSSLRGSADTQYF. Written as DNA, the CDR3 is TGTGCCAGCAGCTCCCTGCGGGGGAGCGCAGATACGCAGTATTTT.

The genes are TRBV6-5 and TRBJ2-7; 9 bases match TRBD1. The CDR3 length is 12 residues. CDR1 is MNHEY, CDR2 SVGAGI, per germline. With V trimmed by 6 bases and J by 6 bases, 3 bases remained unmatched. CDR3 region: CASRQGAGEQYF. CDR3 in DNA: TGTGCCAGCAGACAGGGGGCTGGCGAGCAGTACTTC.

The gene calls are TRBV6-1 and TRBJ2-4, with 10 nucleotides matching TRBD2. Germline V gene lookup returns CDR1 MNHNS and CDR2 SASEGT. The V segment lost 6 bases and the J segment 10 bases; nucleotides outside the gene matches: 3. The CDR3 is 12 residues long. The CDR3: CASRGLAEIQYF. DNA of the CDR3: TGTGCCAGCAGAGGACTAGCGGAAATTCAGTACTTC.

The chain recombines TRBV7-8 with TRBJ2-5; 8 bases line up with TRBD1. This CDR3 region has 15 residues. The V gene's germline CDR1 is SGHVS and CDR2 FQNEAQ. V shed 2 bases and J 5 bases; nucleotides not matched to a gene: 7. In nucleotides, the CDR3 is TGTGCCAGCAGCTTACAGGGGGCGCCCCGGGAGACCCAGTACTTC. The encoded protein is CASSLQGAPRETQYF. Complete variable domain (other parts from reference TRBV7-8 and TRBJ2-5): GAGVSQSPRYKVAKRGQDVALRCDPISGHVSLFWYQQALGQGPEFLTYFQNEAQLDKSGLPSDRFFAERPEGSVSTLKIQRTQQEDSAVYLCASSLQGAPRETQYFGPGTRLLVL.

V and J are TRBV6-1 and TRBJ2-3, with 9 nucleotides matching TRBD1. Trimming at V came to 3 bases and at J to 4 bases, leaving 8 bases not matched to a gene. The CDR3 is made up of 16 amino acids. The V gene's germline CDR1 is MNHNS and CDR2 SASEGT. In nucleotides, the CDR3 is TGTGCCAGCAGTGATGCACCGGGACAGGGACCAGATACGCAGTATTTT. Its translation is CASSDAPGQGPDTQYF.

The V and J genes are TRBV2 and TRBJ2-1; 7 bases line up with TRBD2. Per germline, CDR1 SNHLY and CDR2 FYNNEI. Trimming removed 9 bases from V and 6 bases from J; junction bases left unmatched: 5. The CDR3 is 12 residues long. CDR3 DNA sequence: TGTGCCAGTGTGGGGGGGGTCAATGAGCAGTTCTTC. Translating it yields CASVGGVNEQFF.

This chain connects TRBV18 to TRBJ1-5; no clear D gene. The germline V gene has CDR1 KGHSH and CDR2 LQKENI. The CDR3 is made up of 12 amino acids. V lost 2 bases and J lost 5, with 4 bases in between. CDR3 sequence: CASSPIDQPQHF. The CDR3 DNA is TGTGCCAGCTCACCAATCGATCAGCCCCAGCATTTT.

The chain is built from TRBV28 and TRBJ1-1; tentatively, D is TRBD1 (6 bases). Germline V gives CDR1 MDHEN, CDR2 SYDVKM. Trimming pared 5 bases from V and 0 bases from J, leaving 10 bases between. CDR3 length equals 14 residues. The CDR3 protein is CASSPNRVNTEAFF. The CDR3 nucleotides are TGTGCCAGCAGTCCTAACAGGGTGAACACTGAAGCTTTCTTT. The variable domain in full, with the rest retrieved from reference TRBV28 and TRBJ1-1, is DVKVTQSSRYLVKRTGEKVFLECVQDMDHENMFWYRQDPGLGLRLIYFSYDVKMKEKGDIPEGYSVSREKKERFSLILESASTNQTSMYLCASSPNRVNTEAFFGQGTRLTVV.

The table lists this clone with a count of one. V is TRBV27 and J is TRBJ2-3; no definite D call. The V gene's germline CDR1 is MNHEY and CDR2 SMNVEV (reference sequence). CDR3 size: 16 residues. Trimming shortened V by 5 bases and J by 0 bases, and 15 bases separated the two germline ends. Here the CDR3 reads CASSRRSNPSTDTQYF. Here the CDR3 DNA reads TGTGCCAGCAGTAGGCGGAGTAACCCTAGCACAGATACGCAGTATTTT.

Comments on this clone: This CDR3 is also generated by other DNA sequences in the sample. The chain has TRBV28 and TRBJ2-2, with TRBD2 matching 7 bases. The V segment lost 1 base and the J segment 6 bases; nucleotides outside the gene matches: 2. The CDR3 runs 14 residues. In germline, CDR1 is MDHEN, CDR2 SYDVKM. The CDR3: CASSLLAGAGELFF. The CDR3 DNA is TGTGCCAGCAGTTTATTGGCGGGAGCCGGGGAGCTGTTTTTT.

The chain is built from TRBV9 and TRBJ2-3; 9 bases line up with TRBD2. Germline V gene sequence: CDR1 SGDLS, CDR2 YYNGEE. CDR3 length equals 16 residues. The V gene end was trimmed by 2 bases and the J gene end by 5 bases; junction bases not matched to a gene: 9. The CDR3 is CASSVEGRGREDTQYF. The CDR3 nucleotides read TGTGCCAGCAGCGTTGAGGGTCGCGGGAGGGAAGATACGCAGTATTTT.

The chain employs TRBV29-1 and TRBJ2-7; TRBD2 agrees at 12 bases. Germline-derived CDR1 and CDR2 are SQVTM and ANQGSEA. The length of the CDR3 is 17 residues. V dropped 1 base and J dropped 6; count of bases not matched to a gene: 13. Here the CDR3 DNA reads TGCAGCGTTGAAGTCGGATCGACTAGCGGGAGTTCAGGCGAGCAGTACTTC. Translation: CSVEVGSTSGSSGEQYF.

This clone was detected once. This chain links TRBV29-1 with TRBJ2-1, with TRBD1 matching over 7 bases. The V gene's germline CDR1 is SQVTM and CDR2 ANQGSEA. V trimming: 5 bases; J trimming: 0 bases; junction bases outside the gene matches: 4. This CDR3 comprises 14 residues. CDR3 nucleotides: TGCAGCGTTAAACCAGGGGGCTCCTACAATGAGCAGTTCTTC. It translates to CSVKPGGSYNEQFF.

V usage is TRBV20-1 and J usage is TRBJ1-1, with 7 bases identical to TRBD1. Germline-derived CDR1 and CDR2 are DFQATT and SNEGSKA (reference sequence). CDR3 size: 11 residues. The CDR3, as DNA: TGCGTGACAGGGCGGAACACTGAAGCTTTCTTT. Its translation: CVTGRNTEAFF.

This CDR3 is CASSFRGTQETQYF. The CDR3 nucleotides are TGTGCCAGCAGCTTCAGGGGGACCCAAGAGACCCAGTACTTC. The chain joins TRBV27 to TRBJ2-5, with 7 bases matching TRBD1. The CDR3 totals 14 residues. Germline assignment: CDR1 MNHEY and CDR2 SMNVEV (reference sequence). Germline trimming cut 6 bases from V and 1 base from J; bases unmatched to any gene: 5.

V gene TRBV19 combines with J gene TRBJ2-3; 9 nucleotides align to TRBD2. This CDR3 has 15 amino acids. From germline, CDR1 is LNHDA and CDR2 SQIVND (reference sequence). With 4 bases clipped from V and 1 base from J, the junction kept 3 bases outside the gene matches. This chain's CDR3 is CASSKWTSGTDTQYF. For the CDR3, the DNA is TGTGCCAGTAGTAAATGGACTAGCGGCACAGATACGCAGTATTTT.

V is TRBV19 and J is TRBJ1-1; unclear D gene. The V gene lost 3 bases and the J gene lost 0 bases, with 8 bases spanning the gap. Looked up from germline, CDR1 is LNHDA and CDR2 is SQIVND (reference sequence). The CDR3 length is 14 residues. CDR3 sequence reads: CASSMSQLNTEAFF. The CDR3 DNA reads TGTGCCAGTAGTATGAGCCAATTGAACACTGAAGCTTTCTTT.

J is TRBJ2-3 and V is TRBV11-2, with 8 bases matching TRBD1. The CDR3 extends over 15 amino acids. V shed 5 bases, J shed 0 bases, and the junction held 4 bases outside the gene matches. CDR1 SGHAT and CDR2 FQNNGV come from the germline V gene. CDR3 DNA: TGTGCCAGCAGCCCGGGACAGGCTAGCACAGATACGCAGTATTTT. Translating it yields CASSPGQASTDTQYF.